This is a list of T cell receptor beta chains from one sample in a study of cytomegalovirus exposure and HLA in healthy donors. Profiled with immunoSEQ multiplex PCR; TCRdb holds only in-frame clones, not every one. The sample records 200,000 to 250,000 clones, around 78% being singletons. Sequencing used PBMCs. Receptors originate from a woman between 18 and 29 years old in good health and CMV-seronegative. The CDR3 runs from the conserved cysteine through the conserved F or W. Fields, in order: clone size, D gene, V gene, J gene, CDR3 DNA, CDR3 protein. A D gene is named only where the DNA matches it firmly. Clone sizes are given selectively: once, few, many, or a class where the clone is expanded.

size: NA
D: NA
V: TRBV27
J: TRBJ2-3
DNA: TGTGCCAGCAGTCCCCTCTTTAGCACAGATACGCAGTATTTT
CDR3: CASSPLFSTDTQYF

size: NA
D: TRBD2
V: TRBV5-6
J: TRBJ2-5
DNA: TGTGCCAGCAGCTTGTCGGCTAGCGGTGGGGTGGGAGAGACCCAGTACTTC
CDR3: CASSLSASGGVGETQYF

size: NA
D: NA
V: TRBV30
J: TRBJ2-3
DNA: TGTGCCTGGAACCAGCGGAGAACAGATACGCAGTATTTT
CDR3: CAWNQRRTDTQYF

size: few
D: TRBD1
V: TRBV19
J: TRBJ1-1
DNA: TGTGCCAGTAGTATTCTACAGGGGGCTGAATCTTTCTTT
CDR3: CASSILQGAESFF

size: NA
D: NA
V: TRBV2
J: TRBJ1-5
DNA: TGTGCCAGCAGGGACAGCCGCAATCAGCCCCAGCATTTT
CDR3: CASRDSRNQPQHF

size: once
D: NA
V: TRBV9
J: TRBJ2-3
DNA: TGTGCCAGCAGCGTAGCCGGAGGGACACCTAGCACAGATACGCAGTATTTT
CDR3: CASSVAGGTPSTDTQYF

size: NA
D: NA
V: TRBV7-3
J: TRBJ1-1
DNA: TGTGCCAGCAGCAAAACAGGATTGGGGGACACTGAAGCTTTCTTT
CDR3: CASSKTGLGDTEAFF

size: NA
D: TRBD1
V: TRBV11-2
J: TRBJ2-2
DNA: TGTGCCAGCAGCTTATTTACAGGGGGCGTGGGCGGGGAGCTGTTTTTT
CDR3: CASSLFTGGVGGELFF

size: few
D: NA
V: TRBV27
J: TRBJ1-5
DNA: TGTGCCAGCAGGGGAAGCAATCAGCCCCAGCATTTT
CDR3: CASRGSNQPQHF

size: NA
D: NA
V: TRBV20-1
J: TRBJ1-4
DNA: TGCAGTGCCGAGAATGAAAAACTGTTTTTT
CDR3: CSAENEKLFF

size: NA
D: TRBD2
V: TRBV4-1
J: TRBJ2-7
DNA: TGCGCCAGCAGCCGAGACTCTAGCGGCTACAGCTCCTACGAGCAGTACTTC
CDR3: CASSRDSSGYSSYEQYF

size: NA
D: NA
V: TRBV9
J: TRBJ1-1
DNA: TGTGCCAGCAGTTCCAACACGAACACTGAAGCTTTCTTT
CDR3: CASSSNTNTEAFF

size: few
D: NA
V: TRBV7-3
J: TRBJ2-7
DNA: TGTGCCAGCAGCCGGGGGTCCAGGAGTGGGGAGCAGTACTTC
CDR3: CASSRGSRSGEQYF

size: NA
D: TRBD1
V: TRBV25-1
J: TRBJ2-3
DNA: TGTGCCAGCAGTGAGTTCAGGACAGGGAATACGGATACGCAGTATTTT
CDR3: CASSEFRTGNTDTQYF

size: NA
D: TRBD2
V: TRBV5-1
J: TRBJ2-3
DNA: TGCGCCAGCAGCTTGGGAGAGCGGGGGGGCACAGATACGCAGTATTTT
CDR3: CASSLGERGGTDTQYF

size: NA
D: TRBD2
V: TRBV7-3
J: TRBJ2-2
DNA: TGTGCCAGCAGCTTAACTAGCGGGGGATCGAACACCGGGGAGCTGTTTTTT
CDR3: CASSLTSGGSNTGELFF

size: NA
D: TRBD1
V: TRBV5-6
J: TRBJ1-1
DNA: TGTGCCAGCAGCTTGGGGGACAGTGAAGCTTTCTTT
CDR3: CASSLGDSEAFF

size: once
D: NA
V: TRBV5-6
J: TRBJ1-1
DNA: TGTGCCAGCAGCTTAGTAGGTGCGCAGGCTTGGACTGAAGCTTTCTTT
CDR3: CASSLVGAQAWTEAFF

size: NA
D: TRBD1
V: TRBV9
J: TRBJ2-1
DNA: TGTGCCAGCAGCGCCCACCCCAGGGGGTCCTACAATGAGCAGTTCTTC
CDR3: CASSAHPRGSYNEQFF

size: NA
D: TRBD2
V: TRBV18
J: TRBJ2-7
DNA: TGTGCCAGCTCACCTCGAGCGGCTAGCGGGGACTACGAGCAGTACTTC
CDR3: CASSPRAASGDYEQYF